Here is one T cell receptor (beta chain) with its context. Its antigen is not identified. This was the immunoSEQ v3.0 assay at survey level. Assay: immunoSEQ multiplex PCR; the TCRdb copy retains only in-frame clones and omits some. The sample consists of about 24,000 clones, around 83% of them appearing once. Germline CDR1 reads MGHRA; CDR2 reads YSYEKL. The V end was cut by 0 bases, the J end by 5 bases, with 10 bases between. CDR3 length equals 15 residues. These data are taken from a study of long-term antiretroviral therapy in people with HIV. General observations from the study: Relative to control repertoires, HIV repertoires exhibited narrower CDR3 length ranges. An increase in diversity followed ART, yet levels stayed below transplant donor controls.

V and J are TRBV4-1 and TRBJ2-2; no clear D gene. The sequencing used unsorted PBMCs, collected 3 years after starting antiretroviral therapy. This clonotype was obtained from a man aged 45-65 years with HIV. The CDR3 nucleotides are TGCGCCAGCAGCCAAGAGTTCGCGCTTACCGGGGAGCTGTTTTTT. Translating it yields CASSQEFALTGELFF.